The 19 T cell receptor beta chains below all came from one sample that was sequenced in a study of metastatic and nonmetastatic thyroid tumors (TCRdb year 2020). None of the patients had been given any treatment before thyroid surgery. Library preparation used PCR. The sample was run on an Illumina HiSeq 4000. TCRdb redid the processing of the public reads, applying fastp at Q25 and MiXCR, and retained in-frame beta chains. Here the sample has approximately 21,000 clones; roughly 27% occur a single time. In total, the top ten clones hold 11% to 15% of the sample. Source material: tumor tissue. Receptor source: a male donor with papillary thyroid cancer or a benign thyroid nodule (not recorded which). Some clones in this sample may be carry-over from other donors' samples.

This clone was seen many times. The rearrangement joins TRBV20-1 to TRBJ1-1; D possibly corresponds to TRBD1 (6 bases). The V gene's germline CDR1 is DFQATT and CDR2 SNEGSKA (reference sequence). V gave up 4 bases and J gave up 1 base, with 13 bases separating them. The CDR3 is 14 amino acids. The CDR3 spells CSAKGGDRNTEAFF. Written as DNA, the CDR3 is TGCAGTGCTAAGGGGGGGGACCGGAACACTGAAGCTTTCTTT.

This chain connects TRBV4-1 to TRBJ1-2; 8 bases are a match to TRBD1. Germline V gene lookup returns CDR1 MGHRA and CDR2 YSYEKL. V was pared by 5 bases and J by 5 bases, with 7 bases of the junction left unmatched. The CDR3 loop spans 14 amino acids. The CDR3 loop reads CASSSGGAGYGYTF. The CDR3 region has the DNA TGCGCCAGCAGCTCAGGGGGCGCGGGGTATGGCTACACCTTC.

This clone came up a few times. The chain links TRBV20-1 to TRBJ2-2, with a weak D call TRBD1 (6 bases). V was shortened by 6 bases and J by 5 bases, with 19 bases between the two germline ends. The CDR3 extends over 15 amino acids. Per the germline V gene, CDR1 is DFQATT and CDR2 is SNEGSKA (reference sequence). The CDR3 nucleotides read TGCAGTGCGATACTAGATTTTAGGGGGACCGGGGAGCTGTTTTTT. Protein product: CSAILDFRGTGELFF.

This clone was seen many times. The chain recombines TRBV15 with TRBJ2-2; unclear D gene. Germline V gene sequence: CDR1 LNHNV, CDR2 YYDKDF (reference sequence). V gave up 0 bases and J gave up 5 bases, with 7 bases separating them. The CDR3 is made up of 14 amino acids. Written as DNA, the CDR3 is TGTGCCACCAGCAGAGATGGGGAAACCGGGGAGCTGTTTTTT. The encoded protein is CATSRDGETGELFF.

The table lists this clone with a few counts. The conserved closing phenylalanine or tryptophan is absent in this CDR3, likely reflecting a read error. The gene calls are TRBV6-1 and TRBJ2-3, with 7 bases matching TRBD1. This CDR3 spans 17 amino acids. CDR1 and CDR2 from the germline V gene are MNHNS and SASEGT. V was pared by 3 bases and J by 1 base, with 10 bases of the junction left unmatched. DNA of the CDR3: TGTGCCAGCAGTGAGAGTGAACAGGGGAAGGGCACAGATACGCAGTATCTT. This gives the protein CASSESEQGKGTDTQYL.

V gene TRBV7-2 combines with J gene TRBJ1-1; D is perhaps TRBD1 (6 bases). The CDR3 consists of 13 residues. Trimming took off 2 bases at V and 6 bases at J, with 10 bases between the two ends. Germline V lookup: CDR1 SGHTA, CDR2 FQGNSA. The CDR3, as DNA: TGTGCCAGCAGCTTACAGGGGAGCGCTGAAGCTTTCTTT. Protein product: CASSLQGSAEAFF. The full variable domain, with the rest looked up from reference TRBV7-2 and TRBJ1-1, is GAGVSQSPSNKVTEKGKDVELRCDPISGHTALYWYRQSLGQGLEFLIYFQGNSAPDKSGLPSDRFSAERTGGSVSTLTIQRTQQEDSAVYLCASSLQGSAEAFFGQGTRLTVV.

This sequence joins TRBV6-4 and TRBJ2-6; D may be TRBD2 (5 bases). CDR3 length: 16 amino acids. The germline V and J ends were trimmed by 0 bases and 1 base, with 7 bases remaining between them. Germline lookup yields CDR1 MRHNA and CDR2 SNTAGT. The CDR3 DNA sequence: TGTGCCAGCAGTGACTCGACGGGGTCTGGGGCCAACGTCCTGACTTTC. Encoded protein: CASSDSTGSGANVLTF.

Of note for this clone: A clone one base away is much larger, so this may be a read error. This chain links TRBV7-9 with TRBJ2-7, with a possible D match to TRBD2 (5 bases). This CDR3 has 13 residues. Trimming left V 5 bases short and J 3 bases short, with 11 bases between. CDR1 is SEHNR and CDR2 is FQNEAQ in the germline V gene (reference sequence). The CDR3 protein is CASSTGWGYEQYF. DNA of the CDR3: TGTGCCAGCAGCACGGGGTGGGGCTACGAGCAGTACTTC.

A few counts support this clone. The same CDR3 is also encoded by other DNA sequences in this sample. V is TRBV28 and J is TRBJ1-4; 11 bases are shared with TRBD1. This CDR3 region has 15 residues. V lost 6 bases to trimming and J lost 8 bases; unmatched junction nucleotides: 8. Germline V gene lookup returns CDR1 MDHEN and CDR2 SYDVKM. The CDR3, as DNA: TGTGCCAGCAGCCTAGGACAGGGGGCAGGGGAAAAACTGTTTTTT. Amino acids: CASSLGQGAGEKLFF.

A word on this clone: One junction end disagrees with the germline gene, perhaps due to a read error. V and J are TRBV7-2 and TRBJ1-1; D gene unclear. CDR3 length: 15 residues. Per the germline V gene, CDR1 is SGHTA and CDR2 is FQGNSA. CDR3 protein: CASNTSPGLKTEAFF. CDR3 sequence (DNA): TGTGCCAGCAACACAAGTCCGGGCTTGAAGACTGAGGCTTTCTTT.

Notes on this clone: Its ends do not fully match the called genes, so a read error is possible. The chain joins TRBV7-8 to TRBJ2-7, with a weak D call TRBD2 (6 bases). The germline CDR1 and CDR2 sequences are SGHVS and FQNEAQ. The length of the CDR3 is 12 residues. This CDR3 reads CASSLALGRRHF. CDR3 bases: TGTGCCAGCAGCTTAGCGCTGGGGAGGAGGCACTTC.

This clone was detected only a few times. The chain is built from TRBV27 and TRBJ1-2, with 11 positions matching TRBD1. The germline V gene encodes CDR1 MNHEY and CDR2 SMNVEV (reference sequence). The V segment lost 8 bases and the J segment 14 bases; nucleotides outside the gene matches: 25. The CDR3 consists of 17 residues. CDR3 coding DNA: TGTGCCAGCGCGCTTGCCCCGGCTTCACCCCCGGGACAGGGGGTAACCTTC. Protein: CASALAPASPPGQGVTF.

This clone was seen a handful of times. This rearrangement joins TRBV6-1 to TRBJ2-1, with 7 bases identical to TRBD2. The germline CDR1 and CDR2 sequences are MNHNS and SASEGT. V lost 5 bases and J lost 0; bases outside the gene matches: 4. The CDR3 consists of 15 residues. This CDR3 is CASSLAGFSYNEQFF. The CDR3 nucleotides read TGTGCCAGCAGTTTAGCGGGTTTCTCCTACAATGAGCAGTTCTTC.

The rearrangement joins TRBV20-1 to TRBJ1-2, with a possible D match to TRBD1 (5 bases). There are 14 residues in the CDR3. Trimming stripped 1 base from V and 2 bases from J, with 11 bases between. CDR1 is DFQATT and CDR2 is SNEGSKA in the germline V gene (reference sequence). CDR3 region: CSARVQGGNYGYTF. In DNA form, the CDR3 reads TGCAGTGCTAGAGTTCAGGGAGGCAACTATGGCTACACCTTC.

This CDR3 is CASSPRDRGLYGGELFF. CDR3 coding DNA: TGTGCCAGCTCACCACGGGACAGGGGTTTATACGGCGGGGAGCTGTTTTTT. The chain links TRBV18 to TRBJ2-2; 10 bases agree with TRBD1. This CDR3 comprises 17 residues. The germline V gene has CDR1 KGHSH and CDR2 LQKENI. V lost 1 base, J lost 7 bases, and 9 bases stayed unmatched.

The chain carries TRBV20-1 and TRBJ2-7; 9 positions match TRBD1. Germline loops: CDR1 DFQATT, CDR2 SNEGSKA (reference sequence). With V trimmed by 5 bases and J by 4 bases, 3 bases remained unmatched. CDR3 length: 12 amino acids. CDR3 sequence reads: CSARDREYEQYF. The CDR3 nucleotides read TGCAGTGCTCGGGACAGGGAGTACGAGCAGTACTTC.

Within the sample, this clone is medium-sized. This chain joins TRBV7-3 and TRBJ1-1; D unclear. Germline CDR1 and CDR2: SGHTA and FQGTGA. V was clipped by 0 bases and J by 1 base, with 3 bases between them. CDR3 length: 13 residues. This CDR3 is CASSLTGNTEAFF. The CDR3 DNA follows: TGTGCCAGCAGCTTAACAGGGAACACTGAAGCTTTCTTT.

This clone was picked up a small number of times. This chain joins TRBV6-1 and TRBJ2-5; maybe TRBD2 (6 bases). Germline-derived CDR1 and CDR2 are MNHNS and SASEGT. Trimming shortened V by 1 base and J by 4 bases, and 10 bases separated the two germline ends. This CDR3 region has 14 residues. The CDR3 coding sequence is TGTGCCAGCAGTGAAGGCGGGAAGCGAGAGACCCAGTACTTC. It is translated as CASSEGGKRETQYF.

Ten or more counts support this clone. The chain couples TRBV9 to TRBJ1-5; 8 bases agree with TRBD1. Germline assignment: CDR1 SGDLS and CDR2 YYNGEE. Losses at the gene ends were 3 bases for V and 9 bases for J; bases not matched to a gene: 2. This CDR3 spans 12 amino acids. The CDR3 bases are TGTGCCAGCAGCGCCGGACAGGGGCCCCAGCATTTT. Amino acids: CASSAGQGPQHF.